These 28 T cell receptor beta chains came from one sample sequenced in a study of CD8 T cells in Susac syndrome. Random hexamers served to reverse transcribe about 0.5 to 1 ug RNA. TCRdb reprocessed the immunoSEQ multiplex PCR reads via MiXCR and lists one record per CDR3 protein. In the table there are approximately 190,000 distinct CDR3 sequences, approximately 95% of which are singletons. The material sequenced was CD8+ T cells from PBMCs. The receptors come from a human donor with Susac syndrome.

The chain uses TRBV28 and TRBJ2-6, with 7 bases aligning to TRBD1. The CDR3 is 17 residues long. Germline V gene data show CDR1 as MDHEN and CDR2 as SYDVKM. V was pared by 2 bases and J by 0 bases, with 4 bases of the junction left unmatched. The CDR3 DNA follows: TGTGCCAGCAGTTTAACAGGGGCGTACTCTGGGGCCAACGTCCTGACTTTC. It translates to CASSLTGAYSGANVLTF.

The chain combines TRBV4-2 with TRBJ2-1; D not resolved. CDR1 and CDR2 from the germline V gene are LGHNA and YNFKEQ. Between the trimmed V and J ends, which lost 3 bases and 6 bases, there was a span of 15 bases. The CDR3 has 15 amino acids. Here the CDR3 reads CASSHSAHSGNEQFF. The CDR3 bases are TGTGCCAGCAGCCACTCTGCACATTCAGGCAATGAGCAGTTCTTC.

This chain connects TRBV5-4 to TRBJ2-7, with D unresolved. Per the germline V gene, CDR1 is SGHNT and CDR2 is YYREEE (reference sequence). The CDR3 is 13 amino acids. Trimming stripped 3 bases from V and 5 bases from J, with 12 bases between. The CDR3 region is CASSSYYANEQYF. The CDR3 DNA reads TGTGCCAGCAGCTCCTACTACGCAAACGAGCAGTACTTC.

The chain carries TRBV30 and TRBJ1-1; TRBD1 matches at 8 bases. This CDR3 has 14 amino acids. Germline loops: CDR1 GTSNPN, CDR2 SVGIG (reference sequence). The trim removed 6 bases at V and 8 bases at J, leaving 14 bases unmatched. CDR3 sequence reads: CACLSDRGILEAFF. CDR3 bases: TGTGCCTGCCTTTCTGACAGGGGTATACTAGAAGCTTTCTTT.

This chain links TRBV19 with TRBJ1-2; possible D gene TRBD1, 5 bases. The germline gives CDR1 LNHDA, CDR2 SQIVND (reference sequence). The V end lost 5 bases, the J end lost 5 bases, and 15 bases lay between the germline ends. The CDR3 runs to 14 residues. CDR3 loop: CASSLQGVWYGYTF. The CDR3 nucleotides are TGTGCCAGTAGTCTTCAGGGTGTATGGTATGGCTACACCTTC.

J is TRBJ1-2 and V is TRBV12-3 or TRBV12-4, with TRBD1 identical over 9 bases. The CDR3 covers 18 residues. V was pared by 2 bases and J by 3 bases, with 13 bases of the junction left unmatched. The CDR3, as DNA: TGTGCCAGCAGTTTACCTCCGACCGCCGGGACAGGGTACTATGGCTACACCTTC. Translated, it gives CASSLPPTAGTGYYGYTF.

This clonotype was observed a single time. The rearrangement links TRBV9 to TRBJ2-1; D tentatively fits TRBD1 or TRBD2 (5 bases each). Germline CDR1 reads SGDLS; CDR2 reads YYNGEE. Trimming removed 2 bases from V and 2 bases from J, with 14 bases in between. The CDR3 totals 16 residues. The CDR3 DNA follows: TGTGCCAGCAGCGTTTCCCGGGACCGGGCCTACAATGAGCAGTTCTTC. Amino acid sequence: CASSVSRDRAYNEQFF.

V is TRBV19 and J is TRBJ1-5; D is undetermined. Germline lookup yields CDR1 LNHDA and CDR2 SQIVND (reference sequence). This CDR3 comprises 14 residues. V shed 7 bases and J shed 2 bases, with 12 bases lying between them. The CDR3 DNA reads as TGTGCCAGTACCAAATCTGGGGGCAATCAGCCCCAGCATTTT. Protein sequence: CASTKSGGNQPQHF.

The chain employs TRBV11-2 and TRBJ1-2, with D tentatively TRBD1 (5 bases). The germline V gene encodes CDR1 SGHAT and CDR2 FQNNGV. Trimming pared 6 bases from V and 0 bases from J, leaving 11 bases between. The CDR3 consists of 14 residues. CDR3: CASSRGEANYGYTF. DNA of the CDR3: TGTGCCAGCAGTCGGGGGGAGGCTAACTATGGCTACACCTTC.

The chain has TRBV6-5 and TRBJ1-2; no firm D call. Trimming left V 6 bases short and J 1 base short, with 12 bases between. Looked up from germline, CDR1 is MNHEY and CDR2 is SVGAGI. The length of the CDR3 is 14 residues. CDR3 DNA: TGTGCCAGCAGCCCGGAGGGCAATAACTATGGCTACACCTTC. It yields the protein CASSPEGNNYGYTF.

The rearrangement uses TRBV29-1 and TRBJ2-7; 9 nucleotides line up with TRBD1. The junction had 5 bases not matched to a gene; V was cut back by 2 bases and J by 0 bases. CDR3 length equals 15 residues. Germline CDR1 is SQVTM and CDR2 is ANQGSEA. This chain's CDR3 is CSVESGTGTSYEQYF. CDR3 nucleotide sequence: TGCAGCGTTGAATCCGGGACAGGGACCTCCTACGAGCAGTACTTC.

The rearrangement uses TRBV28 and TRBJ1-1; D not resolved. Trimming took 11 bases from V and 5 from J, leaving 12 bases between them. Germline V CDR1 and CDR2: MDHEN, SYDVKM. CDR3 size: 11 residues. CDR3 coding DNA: TGTGCCGTCGATGTTTGGACTGAAGCTTTCTTT. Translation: CAVDVWTEAFF.

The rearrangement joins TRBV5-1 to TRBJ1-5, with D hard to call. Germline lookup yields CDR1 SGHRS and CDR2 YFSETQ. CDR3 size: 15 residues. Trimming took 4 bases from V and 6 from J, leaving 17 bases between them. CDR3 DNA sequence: TGCGCCAGCAGCGACGGGCCCGGGTCCACTCAGCCCCAGCATTTT. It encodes CASSDGPGSTQPQHF.

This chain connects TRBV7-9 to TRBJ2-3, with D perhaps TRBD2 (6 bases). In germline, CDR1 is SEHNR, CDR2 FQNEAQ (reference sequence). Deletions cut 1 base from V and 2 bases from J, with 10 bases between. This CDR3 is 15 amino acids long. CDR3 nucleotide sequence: TGTGCCAGCAGCTTAGGGCGGGGCACCACAGATACGCAGTATTTT. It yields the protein CASSLGRGTTDTQYF.

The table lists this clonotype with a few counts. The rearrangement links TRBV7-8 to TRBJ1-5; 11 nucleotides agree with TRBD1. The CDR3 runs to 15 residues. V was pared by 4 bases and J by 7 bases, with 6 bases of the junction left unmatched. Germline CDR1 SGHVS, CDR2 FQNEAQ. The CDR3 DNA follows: TGTGCCAGCAGCTCAGGGACAGGGGGAAACCAGCCCCAGCATTTT. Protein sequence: CASSSGTGGNQPQHF.

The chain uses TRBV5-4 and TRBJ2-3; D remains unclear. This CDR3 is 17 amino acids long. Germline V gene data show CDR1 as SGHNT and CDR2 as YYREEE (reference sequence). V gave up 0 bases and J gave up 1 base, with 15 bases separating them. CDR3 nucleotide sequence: TGTGCCAGCAGCTTGGCTCTCGACGCAGGTGGCACAGATACGCAGTATTTT. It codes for CASSLALDAGGTDTQYF.

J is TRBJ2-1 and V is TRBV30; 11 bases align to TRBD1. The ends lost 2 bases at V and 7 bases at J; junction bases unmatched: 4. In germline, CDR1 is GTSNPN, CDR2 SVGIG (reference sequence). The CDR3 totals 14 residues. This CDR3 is CAWSLGQGGNEQFF. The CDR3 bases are TGTGCCTGGAGTCTGGGACAGGGGGGAAATGAGCAGTTCTTC.

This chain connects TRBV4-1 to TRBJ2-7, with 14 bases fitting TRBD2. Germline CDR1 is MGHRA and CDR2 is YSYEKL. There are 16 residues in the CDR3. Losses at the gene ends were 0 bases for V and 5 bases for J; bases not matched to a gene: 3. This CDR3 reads CASSQEGLAGGNEQYF. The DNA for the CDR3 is TGCGCCAGCAGCCAAGAAGGACTAGCGGGAGGTAACGAGCAGTACTTC.

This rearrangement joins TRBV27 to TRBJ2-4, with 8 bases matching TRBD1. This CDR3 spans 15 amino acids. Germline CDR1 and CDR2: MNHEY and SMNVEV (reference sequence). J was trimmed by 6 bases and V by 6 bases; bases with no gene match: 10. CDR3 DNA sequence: TGTGCCAGCAGGAAAGACAGGGGAGTGTTAAACATTCAGTACTTC. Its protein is CASRKDRGVLNIQYF.

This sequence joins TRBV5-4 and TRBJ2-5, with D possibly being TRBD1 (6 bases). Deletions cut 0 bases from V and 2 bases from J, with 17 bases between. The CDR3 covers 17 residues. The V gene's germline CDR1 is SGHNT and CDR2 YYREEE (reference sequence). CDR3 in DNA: TGTGCCAGCAGCTTGGAAGGGTCAGGGGATCCGCAAGAGACCCAGTACTTC. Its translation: CASSLEGSGDPQETQYF.

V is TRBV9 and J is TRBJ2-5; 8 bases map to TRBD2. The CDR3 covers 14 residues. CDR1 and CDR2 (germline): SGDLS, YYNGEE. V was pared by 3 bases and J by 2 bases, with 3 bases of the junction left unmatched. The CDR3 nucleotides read TGTGCCAGCAGCGGACTAGCGAAACAAGAGACCCAGTACTTC. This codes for CASSGLAKQETQYF.

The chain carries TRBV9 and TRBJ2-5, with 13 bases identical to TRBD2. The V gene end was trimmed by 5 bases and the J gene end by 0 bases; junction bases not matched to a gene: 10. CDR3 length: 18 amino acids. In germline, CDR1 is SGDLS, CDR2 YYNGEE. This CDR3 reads CASSGPGLAGRYQETQYF. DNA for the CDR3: TGTGCCAGCAGTGGACCGGGACTAGCGGGGAGGTACCAAGAGACCCAGTACTTC.

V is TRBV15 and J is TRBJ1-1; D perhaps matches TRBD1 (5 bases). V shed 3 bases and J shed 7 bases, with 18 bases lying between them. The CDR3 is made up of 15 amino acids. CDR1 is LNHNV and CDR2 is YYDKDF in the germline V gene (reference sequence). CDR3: CATSSPRDQTNEAFF. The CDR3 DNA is TGTGCCACCAGCAGTCCCAGGGATCAGACGAATGAAGCTTTCTTT.

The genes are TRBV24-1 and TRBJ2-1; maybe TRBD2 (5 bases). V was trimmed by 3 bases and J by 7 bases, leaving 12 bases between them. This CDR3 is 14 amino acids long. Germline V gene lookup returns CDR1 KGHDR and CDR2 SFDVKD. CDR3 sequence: CATSDPPRGNEQFF. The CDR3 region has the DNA TGTGCCACCAGTGATCCCCCTCGGGGAAATGAGCAGTTCTTC.

The CDR3 loop reads CASSQDVGEGGFEQYF. The CDR3 nucleotides are TGCGCCAGCAGCCAAGATGTAGGGGAGGGTGGTTTCGAGCAGTACTTC. The V and J genes are TRBV4-1 and TRBJ2-7, with TRBD2 matching over 7 bases. The germline gives CDR1 MGHRA, CDR2 YSYEKL. V trimming: 0 bases; J trimming: 6 bases; junction bases outside the gene matches: 11. The CDR3 length is 16 residues.

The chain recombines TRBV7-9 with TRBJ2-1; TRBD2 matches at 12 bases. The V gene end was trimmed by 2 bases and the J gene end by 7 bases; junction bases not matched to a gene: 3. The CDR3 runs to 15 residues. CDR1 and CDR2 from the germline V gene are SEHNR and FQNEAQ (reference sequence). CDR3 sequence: CASSLRLAGENEQFF. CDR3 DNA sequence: TGTGCCAGCAGCTTACGACTAGCGGGGGAAAATGAGCAGTTCTTC.

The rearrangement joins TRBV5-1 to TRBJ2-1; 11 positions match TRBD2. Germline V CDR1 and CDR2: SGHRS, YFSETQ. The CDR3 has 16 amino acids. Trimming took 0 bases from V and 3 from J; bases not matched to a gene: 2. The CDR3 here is CASSLGGLADYNEQFF. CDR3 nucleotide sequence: TGCGCCAGCAGCTTGGGGGGACTAGCGGACTACAATGAGCAGTTCTTC.

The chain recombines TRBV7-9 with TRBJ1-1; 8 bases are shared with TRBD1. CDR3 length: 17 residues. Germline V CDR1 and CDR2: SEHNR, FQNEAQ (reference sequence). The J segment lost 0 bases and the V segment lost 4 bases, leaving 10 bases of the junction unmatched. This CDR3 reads CASSSGLRGLMNTEAFF. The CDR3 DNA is TGTGCCAGCAGCTCGGGACTCAGGGGGCTCATGAACACTGAAGCTTTCTTT. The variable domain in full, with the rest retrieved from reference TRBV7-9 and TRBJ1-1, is DTGVSQNPRHKITKRGQNVTFRCDPISEHNRLYWYRQTLGQGPEFLTYFQNEAQLEKSRLLSDRFSAERPKGSFSTLEIQRTEQGDSAMYLCASSSGLRGLMNTEAFFGQGTRLTVV.